Many counts were recorded for the clone carrying this TCR beta chain. Its target is unknown. This sample is part of a study of glioma-infiltrating T cells. Study-wide results and limits: Tissue-blood divergence was below expectation in non-neoplastic patients, above in gliomas. CDR3 overlap between tissue and blood was very small.

The iRepertoire nested amplicon-rescue multiplex PCR amplified TCR alpha and beta CDR3s from RNA. Input was about 100-450 ng of tissue mRNA or PBMC total RNA. TCRdb itself ran the multiplex PCR reads through MiXCR, one entry per CDR3 protein. Of approximately 100,000 distinct CDR3 sequences in the sample, around 29% were seen once. Trimming took off 0 bases at V and 3 bases at J, with 3 bases between the two ends. The CDR3 sequence is 14 residues long. Germline V gene sequence: CDR1 ENHRY, CDR2 SYGVKD. The chain is built from TRBV10-3 and TRBJ1-6, with D uncertain. The receptor was derived from a human donor with low-grade glioma or glioblastoma, undergoing nonglioma brain surgery, or in good health (not recorded which). Specimen: glioma tissue, nonneoplastic brain tissue, or PBMCs (not recorded which). The CDR3 DNA sequence: TGTGCCATCAGTGAGTCAATCTATAATTCACCCCTCCACTTT. Encoded protein: CAISESIYNSPLHF.